This entry features one T cell receptor (beta chain) sequence. Its matching antigen is unknown. Data came from immunoSEQ multiplex PCR; TCRdb stores just in-frame clones and leaves some out. The table has approximately 89,000 clones, 70% to 90% seen once; the top ten hold roughly 2.8%. With 3 bases clipped from V and 9 bases from J, the junction kept 6 bases outside the gene matches. CDR3 size: 16 residues. The germline CDR1 and CDR2 sequences are LNHDA and SQIVND (reference sequence). This sample was taken from a study of T cell responses to AZD1222 COVID-19 vaccine. The study's findings and limits: Rises in breadth and depth of Spike-specific TCRs came after two AZD1222 doses. The donors showed a predominance of white British ancestry and of females, with possible underestimation of clonal diversity. Across spike, vaccine-associated CD4 TCRs were found, dominant at 160-218 and 743-854. Only after the peak T cell response were repertoires sampled.

The sample was peripheral blood, taken on day 0 of AZD1222 vaccination. J is TRBJ1-6 and V is TRBV19, with 12 bases matching TRBD1. This sequence was found in an adult in good health. CDR3 DNA: TGTGCCAGTAGTATCCTCGGGACAGGGGGCAGTTCACCCCTCCACTTT. Translating gives CASSILGTGGSSPLHF.